Below, 8 T cell receptor beta chains from the same sample are listed, as sequenced in a study of vaccination effects on CD4 cells after COVID-19. Antigens of these TCRs are unknown. The repertoire was sequenced with immunoSEQ multiplex PCR; TCRdb's copy has only in-frame clones and lacks some. Of about 52,000 clones in the sample, about four fifths were seen once. Before sequencing, viral peptide pools were used by the ViraFEST assay to expand antigen-specific CD4+ T cells. Researchers isolated CD4+ T cells once approximately eleven days of culture had elapsed. Previously uninfected by SARS-CoV-2, the vaccine recipients also showed negative nucleocapsid antibodies. Source: CD4+ T cells from PBMCs cultured with HCoV-OC43 spike peptides, taken before COVID-19 vaccination. The subset denotes: HCoV-OC43 spike overlapping peptide pool stimulation. These TCRs come from a human donor who received a COVID-19 vaccine.

The chain couples TRBV24-1 to TRBJ2-5; D perhaps matches TRBD1 (5 bases). CDR1 KGHDR and CDR2 SFDVKD come from the germline V gene. The CDR3 sequence is 14 residues long. Trimming cost V 4 bases and J 8 bases, with 16 bases left between them. CDR3 in amino acids: CATSEDSARLTQYF. CDR3 nucleotides: TGTGCCACCAGTGAAGACAGTGCGCGATTAACCCAGTACTTC.

This clone was recorded a few times. V usage is TRBV7-9 and J usage is TRBJ2-1; D not resolved. The CDR3 loop spans 11 amino acids. The V end was cut by 3 bases, the J end by 9 bases, with 6 bases between. The germline CDR1 and CDR2 sequences are SEHNR and FQNEAQ (reference sequence). DNA of the CDR3: TGTGCCAGCAGCTTTTCCGTTGAGCAGTTCTTC. Protein product: CASSFSVEQFF.

This chain connects TRBV5-1 to TRBJ2-2; D might be TRBD1 (6 bases). This CDR3 spans 15 amino acids. Trimming took 1 base from V and 6 from J, leaving 13 bases between them. The germline V gene has CDR1 SGHRS and CDR2 YFSETQ. CDR3 nucleotide sequence: TGCGCCAGCAGCTTGTCACAGGGTTCGCCCGGGGAGCTGTTTTTT. It specifies CASSLSQGSPGELFF.

This clone appeared a single time. The genes are TRBV27 and TRBJ1-6, with D maybe TRBD1 (5 bases). The CDR3 is made up of 13 amino acids. The germline CDR1 and CDR2 sequences are MNHEY and SMNVEV (reference sequence). Trimming removed 6 bases from V and 10 bases from J, with 13 bases in between. The DNA for the CDR3 is TGTGCCAGCAGCCTCAGGGAGGGCTCACCCCTCCACTTT. Its protein is CASSLREGSPLHF.

The J gene is TRBJ2-7, the V gene TRBV14; a weak D match, TRBD2 (6 bases). Germline CDR1 and CDR2: SGHDN and FVKESK. The CDR3 extends over 13 amino acids. Between the trimmed V and J ends, which lost 0 bases and 6 bases, there was a span of 9 bases. CDR3 nucleotides: TGTGCCAGCAGCCAAGATCGGGGGATCGAGCAGTACGTC. This codes for CASSQDRGIEQYV.

This clone was counted a single time. This sequence joins TRBV7-8 and TRBJ2-3; 7 bases fit TRBD1. The V gene end was trimmed by 4 bases and the J gene end by 4 bases; junction bases not matched to a gene: 8. Germline V gene sequence: CDR1 SGHVS, CDR2 FQNEAQ. CDR3 size: 15 residues. CDR3 sequence (DNA): TGTGCCAGCAGCTCGTGGGACAGATTTTCAGATACGCAGTATTTT. Residues: CASSSWDRFSDTQYF.

This chain uses TRBV2 with TRBJ2-7; maybe TRBD1 (5 bases). Germline assignment: CDR1 SNHLY and CDR2 FYNNEI. The CDR3 totals 14 residues. V lost 6 bases, J lost 2 bases, and 14 bases lay in between. CDR3 loop: CASSGLGDAYEQYV. In nucleotides, the CDR3 is TGTGCCAGCAGCGGATTAGGGGATGCCTACGAGCAGTACGTC.

This clone has only a few counts. V gene TRBV28 combines with J gene TRBJ1-1, with 7 nucleotides matching TRBD1. Trimming cost V 6 bases and J 1 base; bases outside gene matches: 8. There are 15 residues in the CDR3. CDR1 is MDHEN, CDR2 SYDVKM, per germline. The CDR3 coding sequence is TGTGCCAGCAGGGTGACAGGGAGTAGGAACACTGAAGCTTTCTTT. Translating it yields CASRVTGSRNTEAFF.